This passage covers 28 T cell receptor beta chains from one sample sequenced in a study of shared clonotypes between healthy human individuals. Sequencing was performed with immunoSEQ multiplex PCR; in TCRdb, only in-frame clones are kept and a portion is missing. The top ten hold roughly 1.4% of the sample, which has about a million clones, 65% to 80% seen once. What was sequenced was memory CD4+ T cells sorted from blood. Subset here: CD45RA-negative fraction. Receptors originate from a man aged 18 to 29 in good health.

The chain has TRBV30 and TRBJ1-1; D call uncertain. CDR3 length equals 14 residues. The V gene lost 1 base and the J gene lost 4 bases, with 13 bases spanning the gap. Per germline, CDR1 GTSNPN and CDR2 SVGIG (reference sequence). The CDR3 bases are TGTGCCTGGAGTGATCCGAGTTTGGGCACTGAAGCTTTCTTT. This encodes CAWSDPSLGTEAFF.

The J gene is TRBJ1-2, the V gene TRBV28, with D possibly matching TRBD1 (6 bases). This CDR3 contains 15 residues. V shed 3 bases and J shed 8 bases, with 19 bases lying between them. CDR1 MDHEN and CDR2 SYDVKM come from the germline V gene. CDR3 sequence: CASSLSGGPDGGYTF. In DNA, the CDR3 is TGTGCCAGCAGTTTGTCGGGGGGCCCCGATGGAGGCTACACCTTC.

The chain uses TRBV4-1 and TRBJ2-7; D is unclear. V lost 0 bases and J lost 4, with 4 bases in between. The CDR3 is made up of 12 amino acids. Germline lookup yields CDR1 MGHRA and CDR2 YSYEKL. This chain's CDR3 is CASSQDRYEQYF. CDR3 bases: TGCGCCAGCAGCCAAGATAGATACGAGCAGTACTTC.

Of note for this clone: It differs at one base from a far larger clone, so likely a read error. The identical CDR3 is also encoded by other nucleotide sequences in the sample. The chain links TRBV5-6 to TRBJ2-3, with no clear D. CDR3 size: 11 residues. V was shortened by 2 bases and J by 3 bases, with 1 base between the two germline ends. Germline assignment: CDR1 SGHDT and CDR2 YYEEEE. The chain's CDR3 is CASSLTDTQYF. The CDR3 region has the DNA TGTGCCAGCAGCTTAACAGATACGCAGTATTTT.

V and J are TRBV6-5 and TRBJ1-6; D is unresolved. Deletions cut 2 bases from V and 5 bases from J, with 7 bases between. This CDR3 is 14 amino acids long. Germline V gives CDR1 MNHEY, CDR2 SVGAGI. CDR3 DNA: TGTGCCAGCAGTTACGCGACCGATAATTCACCCCTCCACTTT. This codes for CASSYATDNSPLHF.

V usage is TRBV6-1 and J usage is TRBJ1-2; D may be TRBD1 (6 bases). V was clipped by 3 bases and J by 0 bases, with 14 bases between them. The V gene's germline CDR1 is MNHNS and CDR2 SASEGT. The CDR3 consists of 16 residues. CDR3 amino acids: CASSDGQPYSNYGYTF. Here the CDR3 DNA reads TGTGCCAGCAGTGACGGACAGCCCTACTCTAACTATGGCTACACCTTC.

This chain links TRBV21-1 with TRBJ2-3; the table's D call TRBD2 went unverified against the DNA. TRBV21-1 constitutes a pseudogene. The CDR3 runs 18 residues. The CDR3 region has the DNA TGTGCCAGCAGGGAAGGAGGAGCAGCTATATTACGCACAGATACGCAGTATTTT. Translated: CASREGGAAILRTDTQYF.

The CDR3 bases are TGTGCCATCAGTGGCGGGGGGGACAGGCTCACAGATACGCAGTATTTT. Translating it yields CAISGGGDRLTDTQYF. V usage is TRBV10-3 and J usage is TRBJ2-3, with D possibly being TRBD2 (9 bases). The V and J ends lost 4 bases and 2 bases respectively, with 16 bases between them. CDR3 size: 16 residues. CDR1 ENHRY and CDR2 SYGVKD come from the germline V gene.

The CDR3 is CASSYSASNYGYTF. Written as DNA, the CDR3 is TGTGCCAGCAGTTACTCTGCCAGTAACTATGGCTACACCTTC. This chain connects TRBV6-6 to TRBJ1-2, with D uncertain. This CDR3 is built from 14 residues. V lost 0 bases to trimming and J lost 1 base, with 6 bases between them. Germline lookup yields CDR1 MNHNY and CDR2 SVGAGI (reference sequence).

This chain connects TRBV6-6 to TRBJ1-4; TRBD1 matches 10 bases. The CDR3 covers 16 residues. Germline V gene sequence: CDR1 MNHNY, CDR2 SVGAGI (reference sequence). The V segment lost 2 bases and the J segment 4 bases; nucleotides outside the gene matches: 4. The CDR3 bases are TGTGCCAGCAGTTACCGGGACAGGGGCCGTAATGAAAAACTGTTTTTT. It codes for CASSYRDRGRNEKLFF.

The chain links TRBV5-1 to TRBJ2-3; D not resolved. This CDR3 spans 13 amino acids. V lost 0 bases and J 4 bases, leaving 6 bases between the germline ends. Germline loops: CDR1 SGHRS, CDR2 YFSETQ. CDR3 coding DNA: TGCGCCAGCAGCTTGGTTGGGTCAGATACGCAGTATTTT. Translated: CASSLVGSDTQYF.

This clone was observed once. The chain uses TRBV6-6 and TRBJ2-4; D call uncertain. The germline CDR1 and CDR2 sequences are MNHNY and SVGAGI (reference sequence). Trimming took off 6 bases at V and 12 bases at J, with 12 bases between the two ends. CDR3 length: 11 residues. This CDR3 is CASSIAGSQYF. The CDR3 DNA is TGTGCCAGCAGCATTGCCGGGTCTCAGTACTTC.

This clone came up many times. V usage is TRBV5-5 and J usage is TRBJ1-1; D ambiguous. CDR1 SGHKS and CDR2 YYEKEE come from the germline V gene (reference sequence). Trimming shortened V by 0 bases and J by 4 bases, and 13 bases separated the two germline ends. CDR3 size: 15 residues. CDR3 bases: TGTGCCAGCAGCTTGGCGGCAGCCTCTCTCACTGAAGCTTTCTTT. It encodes CASSLAAASLTEAFF.

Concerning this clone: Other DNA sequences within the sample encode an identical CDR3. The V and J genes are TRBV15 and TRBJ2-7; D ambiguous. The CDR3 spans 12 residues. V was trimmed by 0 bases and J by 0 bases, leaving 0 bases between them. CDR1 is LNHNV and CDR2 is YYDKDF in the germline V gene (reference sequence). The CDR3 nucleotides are TGTGCCACCAGCAGAGACTCCTACGAGCAGTACTTC. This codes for CATSRDSYEQYF.

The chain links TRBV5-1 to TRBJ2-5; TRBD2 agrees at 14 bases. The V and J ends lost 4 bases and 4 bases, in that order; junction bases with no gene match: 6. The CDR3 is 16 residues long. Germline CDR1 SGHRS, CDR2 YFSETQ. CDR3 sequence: CASSPGLAGEVETQYF. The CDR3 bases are TGCGCCAGCAGCCCGGGACTAGCGGGAGAGGTAGAGACCCAGTACTTC.

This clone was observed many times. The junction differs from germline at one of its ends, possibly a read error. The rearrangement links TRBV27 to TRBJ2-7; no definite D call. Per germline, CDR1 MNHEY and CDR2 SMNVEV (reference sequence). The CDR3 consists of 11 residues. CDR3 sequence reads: CASGRDRAVVF. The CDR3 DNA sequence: TGTGCCAGCGGAAGGGATCGGGCGGTGGTTTTC.

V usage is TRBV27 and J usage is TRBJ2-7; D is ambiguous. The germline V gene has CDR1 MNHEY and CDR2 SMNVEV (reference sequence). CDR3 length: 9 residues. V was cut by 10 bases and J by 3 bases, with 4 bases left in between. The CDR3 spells CATNYEQYF. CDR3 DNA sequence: TGTGCCACTAACTACGAGCAGTACTTC.

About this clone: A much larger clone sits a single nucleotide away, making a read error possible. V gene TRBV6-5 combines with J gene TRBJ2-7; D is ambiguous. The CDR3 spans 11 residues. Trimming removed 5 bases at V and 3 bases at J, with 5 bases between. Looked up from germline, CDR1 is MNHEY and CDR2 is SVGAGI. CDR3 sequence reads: CASSEFYEQYF. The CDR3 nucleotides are TGTGCCAGCAGTGAATTCTACGAGCAGTACTTC.

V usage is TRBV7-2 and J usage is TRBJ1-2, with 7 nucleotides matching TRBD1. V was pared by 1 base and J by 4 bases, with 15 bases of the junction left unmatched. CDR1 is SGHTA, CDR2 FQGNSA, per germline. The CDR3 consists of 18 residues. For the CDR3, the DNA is TGTGCCAGCAGCTTAGGACCCTGGGCAGGGGGGACGGCCTATGGCTACACCTTC. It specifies CASSLGPWAGGTAYGYTF.

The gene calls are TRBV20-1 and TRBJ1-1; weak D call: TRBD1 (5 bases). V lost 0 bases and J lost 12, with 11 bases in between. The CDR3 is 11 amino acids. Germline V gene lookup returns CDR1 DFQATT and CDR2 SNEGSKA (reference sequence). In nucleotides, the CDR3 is TGCAGTGCTAGAGATCCAGGGAGAACTTTCTTT. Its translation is CSARDPGRTFF.

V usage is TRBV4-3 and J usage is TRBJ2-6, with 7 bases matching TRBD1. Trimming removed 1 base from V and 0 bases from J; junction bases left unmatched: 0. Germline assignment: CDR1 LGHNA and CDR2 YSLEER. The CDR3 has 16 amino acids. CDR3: CASSQGQGSGANVLTF. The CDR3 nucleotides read TGCGCCAGCAGCCAAGGACAGGGCTCTGGGGCCAACGTCCTGACTTTC.

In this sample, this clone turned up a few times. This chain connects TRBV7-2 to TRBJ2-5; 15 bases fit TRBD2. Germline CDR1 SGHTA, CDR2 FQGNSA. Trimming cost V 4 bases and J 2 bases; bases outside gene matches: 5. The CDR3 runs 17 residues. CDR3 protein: CASSSGLAGGFQETQYF. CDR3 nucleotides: TGTGCCAGCAGCTCGGGACTAGCGGGGGGCTTTCAAGAGACCCAGTACTTC. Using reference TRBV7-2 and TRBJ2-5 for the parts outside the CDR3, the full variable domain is GAGVSQSPSNKVTEKGKDVELRCDPISGHTALYWYRQSLGQGLEFLIYFQGNSAPDKSGLPSDRFSAERTGGSVSTLTIQRTQQEDSAVYLCASSSGLAGGFQETQYFGPGTRLLVL.

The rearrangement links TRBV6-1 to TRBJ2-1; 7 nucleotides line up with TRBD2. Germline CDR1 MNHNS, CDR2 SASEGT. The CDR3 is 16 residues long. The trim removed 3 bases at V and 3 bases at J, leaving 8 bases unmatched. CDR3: CASSEGSGTHYNEQFF. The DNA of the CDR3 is TGTGCCAGCAGTGAGGGGAGCGGGACCCACTACAATGAGCAGTTCTTC.

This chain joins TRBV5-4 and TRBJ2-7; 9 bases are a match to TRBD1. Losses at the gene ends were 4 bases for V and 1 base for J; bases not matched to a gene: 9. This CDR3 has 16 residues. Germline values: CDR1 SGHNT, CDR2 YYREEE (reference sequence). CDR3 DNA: TGTGCCAGCAGCCGGGACAGGGAAAGTAGTTCCTACGAGCAGTACTTC. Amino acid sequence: CASSRDRESSSYEQYF. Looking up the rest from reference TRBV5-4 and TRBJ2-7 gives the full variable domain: ETGVTQSPTHLIKTRGQQVTLRCSSQSGHNTVSWYQQALGQGPQFIFQYYREEENGRGNFPPRFSGLQFPNYSSELNVNALELDDSALYLCASSRDRESSSYEQYFGPGTRLTVT.

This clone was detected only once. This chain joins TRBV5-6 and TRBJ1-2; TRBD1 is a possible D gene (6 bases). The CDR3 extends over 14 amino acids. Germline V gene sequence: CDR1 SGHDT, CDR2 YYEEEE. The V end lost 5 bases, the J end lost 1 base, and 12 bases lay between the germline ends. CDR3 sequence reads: CASRPDRLNYGYTF. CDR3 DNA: TGTGCCAGCAGGCCCGACAGGCTTAACTATGGCTACACCTTC.

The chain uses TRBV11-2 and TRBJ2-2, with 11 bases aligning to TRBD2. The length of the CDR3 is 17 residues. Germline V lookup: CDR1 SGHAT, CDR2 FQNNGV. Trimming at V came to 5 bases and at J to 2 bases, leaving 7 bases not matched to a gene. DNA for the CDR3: TGTGCCAGCAGCAAGAGACTAGCGGGGCCAAACACCGGGGAGCTGTTTTTT. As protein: CASSKRLAGPNTGELFF.

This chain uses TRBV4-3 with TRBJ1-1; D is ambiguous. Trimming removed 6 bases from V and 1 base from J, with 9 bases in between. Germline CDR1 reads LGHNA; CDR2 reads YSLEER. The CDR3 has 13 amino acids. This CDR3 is CASRVRPNTEAFF. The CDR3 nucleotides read TGCGCCAGCAGGGTCAGGCCGAACACTGAAGCTTTCTTT.

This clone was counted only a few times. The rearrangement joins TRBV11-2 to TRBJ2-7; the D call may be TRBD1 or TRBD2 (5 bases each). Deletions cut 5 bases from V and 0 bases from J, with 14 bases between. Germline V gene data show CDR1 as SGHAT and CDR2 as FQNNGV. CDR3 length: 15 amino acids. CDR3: CASSPRGESSYEQYF. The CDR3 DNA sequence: TGTGCCAGCAGCCCCCGAGGGGAGAGCTCCTACGAGCAGTACTTC.